Listed below are T cell receptor beta chains from one sample, sequenced in a study of control samples from healthy donors and cancer patients. Some clones are missing from TCRdb's copy, which holds only in-frame ones; the method was immunoSEQ multiplex PCR. The sample contains roughly 79,000 clones, approximately 88% of which appear only once. The sample consisted of blood. The receptors were sampled from a man between 50 and 59 years old in good health. Each CDR3 is given with its conserved first and last residue. D genes are given only for firm matches.

V	D	J	CDR3	DNA
TRBV5-1	TRBD1	TRBJ2-5	CASSLDRGSKTQYF	TGCGCCAGCAGCTTGGACAGGGGGTCAAAGACCCAGTACTTC
TRBV5-4	TRBD2	TRBJ2-7	CASSLWTSGLEQYF	TGTGCCAGCAGCTTATGGACTAGCGGGCTCGAGCAGTACTTC
TRBV3-1/TRBV3-2	TRBD1	TRBJ1-1	CASNLQGASTEAFF	TGTGCCAGCAACCTACAGGGGGCGTCCACTGAAGCTTTCTTT
TRBV3-1/TRBV3-2	TRBD2	TRBJ2-5	CASSHGTSLGETQYF	TGTGCCAGCAGCCACGGGACTAGCCTCGGAGAGACCCAGTACTTC
TRBV12-3/TRBV12-4	NA	TRBJ1-1	CASSRQMNTEAFF	TGTGCCAGCAGCCGACAGATGAACACTGAAGCTTTCTTT
TRBV19	TRBD2	TRBJ2-3	CAGGAGGPDTQYF	TGTGCCGGGGGAGCGGGAGGGCCCGATACGCAGTATTTT
TRBV18	NA	TRBJ2-7	CASAQGAVTYEQYF	TGTGCCAGCGCGCAGGGTGCCGTAACCTACGAGCAGTACTTC
TRBV24-1	TRBD1	TRBJ1-3	CATSDLGGGYGNTIYF	TGTGCCACCAGTGATTTAGGGGGCGGCTATGGAAACACCATATATTTT
TRBV5-1	NA	TRBJ1-6	CASSLGNSPNNSPLHF	TGCGCCAGCAGCTTGGGTAACAGCCCCAATAATTCACCCCTCCACTTT
TRBV15	TRBD2	TRBJ2-1	CATSSGTSGKEWEQFF	TGTGCCACCAGCAGTGGGACTAGCGGGAAAGAGTGGGAGCAGTTCTTC
TRBV12-3/TRBV12-4	TRBD1	TRBJ1-1	CASSPRQGSRAFF	TGTGCCAGCAGTCCCCGACAGGGCTCGAGAGCTTTCTTT
TRBV2	NA	TRBJ2-3	CASRGGLNTDTQYF	TGTGCCAGCAGGGGCGGGCTGAACACAGATACGCAGTATTTT